The source of this TCR beta chain is a study of cytomegalovirus exposure and HLA in healthy donors. Worth noting for this clone: Its antigen is as yet unknown.

It was with 60 Vbeta and 13 Jbeta primers that the PCR ran. This table comes from immunoSEQ multiplex PCR, and its TCRdb copy is limited to in-frame clones, with some not included. Among roughly 190,000 clones listed, about 85% were seen once. The V gene lost 8 bases and the J gene lost 2 bases, with 18 bases spanning the gap. The CDR3 totals 15 residues. Germline V gives CDR1 MNHEY, CDR2 SMNVEV (reference sequence). Study-level results: The investigators catalogued 150 or so TCR beta chains as cytomegalovirus-associated. Most of the TCR beta V segments (in an earlier analysis) were productive either about 87% or about 30% of the time.

The chain has TRBV27 and TRBJ1-1, with D unclear. Sequenced sample: PBMCs. This clonotype was obtained from a man between 50 and 59 years old in good health and CMV-seronegative. DNA for the CDR3: TGTGCCAGCGGCCTCCTCCGGGGTGGAAACACTGAAGCTTTCTTT. Residues: CASGLLRGGNTEAFF.